This T cell receptor beta chain was captured in a study of blood T cell repertoires in COVID-19. Study background: The study drew acute and convalescent COVID-19 samples from the United States, Italy and Spain. Sources were T cells, B-cell-depleted T cells, or PBMCs; the material itself was cDNA or gDNA.

CDR3 length: 13 amino acids. Trimming took 2 bases from V and 5 from J, leaving 8 bases between them. Germline V CDR1 and CDR2: WSHSY, SAAADI. Original processing notes: Reference gene primer amplification gave nucleated cell count estimates. Assay used: immunoSEQ multiplex PCR; TCRdb lists only in-frame clones, some missing. V, J and clone size were drawn from that table, and D and trimming were deduced from the DNA. The sample lists some 250,000 clones; roughly four fifths were seen once. The specimen sequenced was peripheral blood. The chain combines TRBV10-2 with TRBJ2-3; no clear D gene. The TCR originated in a woman aged 80 or older with acute or convalescent COVID-19. CDR3 sequence: CASSEGSLDTQYF. CDR3 DNA sequence: TGCGCCAGCAGTGAGGGCAGTCTAGATACGCAGTATTTT.